The entry below gives a single T cell receptor beta chain sequence along with its context. Its antigen is unknown. One base away there is no much larger clone; base qualities are not given. The donors were healthy, HIV-negative adults who had no recently reported acute infections or vaccinations. All donors were Caucasian adults living in Nashville, Tennessee, USA. CD4+ T cells were enriched by magnetic negative selection; naive cells were then positively selected on CD45RA, and the negative fraction formed the memory subset. After blood collection by leukapheresis, PBMCs were isolated using Ficoll-Histopaque density gradient centrifugation and then cryopreserved in the vapor phase of liquid nitrogen. Analytical flow cytometry was used to check the purity and quantity of each magnetically sorted T cell population. Genomic DNA was isolated from every sorted fraction and measured by UV absorbance on a Nanodrop 2000c.

These data come from a study of shared clonotypes between healthy human individuals (dated by TCRdb to 2020 to 2022). For context, the study as a whole: A few men and two women, aged 18 to 49 years, made up the cohort. For each donor, CD4 naive and CD4 memory were each run on three plates, CD8 naive on two plates, and CD8 memory on one plate. Blood TCR repertoires of about five healthy adults were deeply sequenced to estimate repertoire size and the extent of clonotype sharing between individuals. Different laboratories and diverse techniques were used to prepare libraries and sequence TCR repertoires, to increase sequencing depth and limit assay-specific biases. Each donor's leukapheresis produced roughly between roughly 0.85 and 9.5 billion PBMCs.

CDR1 and CDR2 (MDHEN, SYDVKM) derive from the germline V gene. From the cysteine up to the phenylalanine, the CDR3 has a length of 15 residues. The kept DNA is CDR3 alone, 45 bases in frame from the first base. Cut back by 4 bases and 1 base, the V and J ends lie 11 bases apart. Using the deep immunoSEQ assay, multiplex PCR amplified TCR CDR3 regions from genomic DNA. For each cell subset, the extracted genomic DNA was distributed evenly across all wells of several immunoSEQ 96-well plates, and each plate served as one replicate. For sorted subsets, 200 to 250 ng genomic DNA, equal to tens of thousands of T cell genomes, was loaded into each replicate PCR. Purified libraries were measured with a Qubit 3.0 fluorometer, size-checked on a Bioanalyzer 2100, and measured again with the KAPA Library Quantification kit. A separate single-read 150-cycle Illumina NextSeq 550 flow cell was used to sequence each immunoSEQ 96-well plate. Per the source publication's procedure: The immunoSEQ output contained only junctional sequences without quality scores, so filtering could not match that applied to full-length reads. To assign V/J genes and CDR3, sequences were annotated using PyIR, a Python wrapper for IgBLAST v1.9, with IMGT germline references. Reads were removed for weak V/J assignments (E-value above 1e-6), missing CDR3, stop codons, out-of-frame junctions, or ambiguous translated residues. V3J clonotypes were defined as sequences sharing an identical inferred V gene, J gene, and CDR3 amino acid sequence. To compute the percentage overlap between repertoires, the number of shared unique clonotypes was divided by the size of the smaller repertoire. Repertoire richness was assessed with RTK rarefaction, the Chao1 estimator, and Recon v2.1 estimates of unobserved clonotypes. OLGA was used to compute generation probabilities for all TCRbeta clonotypes that the gDNA method yielded from four donors. The immuneACCESS repertoire file appears here via TCRdb, limited to in-frame rearrangements. These files lack a portion of the clones; in checked studies, under half of the deficit traces to unresolved V genes, and the cause of the others is not known. V, J and clone size are those of that table, while D and trimming were read from the DNA. Across this sample there are about 600,000 clones, with 97% seen only once. Less than 0.065% of the sample belongs to the ten largest clones.

Here is what the overall study found, with its caveats: Pairwise subsampling led to the expectation that sequencing depth would affect the degree of clonotype sharing among donors. Larger estimated clonotype richness was generally found for naive subsets than for memory subsets. Sampling was limited to blood, and TCR repertoires in tissue likely differ from TCR repertoires in blood. Incomplete sequencing was indicated by rarefaction of sorted-subset datasets, despite the large sequencing depth. Because the study included only a small number of donors, the genetic and exposure-history diversity represented was limited. Across a few donors, 5% to 6% of naive CD4, 3% to 4% of naive CD8, under 2.5% of memory CD4, and roughly 0.4% of memory CD8 clonotypes were shared. Clonotypes shared by all four sorted-subset donors showed higher generation probabilities than non-shared clonotypes.

The chain is assembled from TRBV28 and TRBJ2-1, with the D gene too uncertain to name. The sample comprised naive CD4+ T cells sorted from blood. What the cell subset or site label conveys for this sample: CD45RA+ positively selected. The clonotype originates from a woman younger than 45 in good health. This receptor carries the CDR3 CASSSLWSSYNEQFF. Here is the DNA: TGTGCCAGCAGTTCTTTGTGGAGTTCCTACAATGAGCAGTTCTTC.